This TCR beta chain derives from a study of tumor and adjacent non-tumor tissue in lung cancer. Study overall: Around 4.2 million productive TCRbeta reads were obtained per sample on average.

A modified ARM-PCR protocol with three rounds of nested PCR amplified TCRbeta. TCRdb fed the multiplex PCR reads into MiXCR, producing one record per CDR3 protein. The table lists over 100,000 distinct CDR3 sequences, about 65% of them singletons. No cell sorting was done before RNA was extracted from the tissue. More than 3 cm separated this lung sample from the edge of the tumor. Worth noting for this clonotype: One junction end does not reproduce the germline sequence, and a read error may be involved.

Germline V gives CDR1 MNHNS, CDR2 SASEGT. This CDR3 spans 16 amino acids. This chain uses TRBV6-1 with TRBJ2-6; D tentatively fits TRBD1 or TRBD2 (5 bases each). The sequence was obtained from a man aged 55-75 years with non-small cell lung cancer. Sequenced: distant non-tumor lung tissue. The CDR3 here is CVSSRDGHSGADVLTF. CDR3 in DNA: TGTGTCAGCAGCCGGGACGGACACTCTGGGGCCGACGTCCTAACTTTC.